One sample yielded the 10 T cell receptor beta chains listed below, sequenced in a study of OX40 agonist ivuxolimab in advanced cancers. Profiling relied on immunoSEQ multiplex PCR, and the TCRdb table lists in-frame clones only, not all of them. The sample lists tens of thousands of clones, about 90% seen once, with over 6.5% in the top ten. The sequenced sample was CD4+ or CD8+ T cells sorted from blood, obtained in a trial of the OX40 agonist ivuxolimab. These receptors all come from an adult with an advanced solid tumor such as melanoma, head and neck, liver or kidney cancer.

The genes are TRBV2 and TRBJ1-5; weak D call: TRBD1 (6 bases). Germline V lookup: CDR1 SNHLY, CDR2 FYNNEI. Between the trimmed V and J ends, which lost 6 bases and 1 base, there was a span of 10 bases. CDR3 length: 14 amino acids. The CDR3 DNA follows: TGTGCCAGCAGAGCTCAGGGGAGCAATCAGCCCCAGCATTTT. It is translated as CASRAQGSNQPQHF. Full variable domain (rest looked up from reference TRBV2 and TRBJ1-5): EPEVTQTPSHQVTQMGQEVILRCVPISNHLYFYWYRQILGQKVEFLVSFYNNEISEKSEIFDDQFSVERPDGSNFTLKIRSTKLEDSAMYFCASRAQGSNQPQHFGDGTRLSIL.

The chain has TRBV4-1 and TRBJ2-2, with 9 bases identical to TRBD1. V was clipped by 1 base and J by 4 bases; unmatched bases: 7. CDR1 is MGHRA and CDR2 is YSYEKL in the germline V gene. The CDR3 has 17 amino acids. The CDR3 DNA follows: TGCGCCAGCAGCCAAGGGGACAGGGAGACGACCACCGGGGAGCTGTTTTTT. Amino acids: CASSQGDRETTTGELFF.

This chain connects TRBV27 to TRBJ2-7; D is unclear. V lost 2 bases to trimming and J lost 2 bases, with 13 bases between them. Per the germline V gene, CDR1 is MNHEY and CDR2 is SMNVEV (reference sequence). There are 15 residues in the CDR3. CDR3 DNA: TGTGCCAGCAGTTTAGAATGGACGGGCGCCTACGAGCAGTACTTC. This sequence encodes CASSLEWTGAYEQYF.

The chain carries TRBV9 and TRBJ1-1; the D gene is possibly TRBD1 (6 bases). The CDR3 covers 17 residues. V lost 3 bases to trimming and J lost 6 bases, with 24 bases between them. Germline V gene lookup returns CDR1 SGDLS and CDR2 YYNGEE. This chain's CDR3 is CASSELDSSLTGAEAFF. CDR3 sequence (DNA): TGTGCCAGCAGCGAGCTGGACAGCTCTCTAACCGGGGCTGAAGCTTTCTTT.

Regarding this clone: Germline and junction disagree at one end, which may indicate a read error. The CDR3 sequence: CASSLGPTTDTQYF. CDR3 DNA sequence: TGTGCTAGCAGCTTAGGCCCCACCACAGATACGCAGTATTTT. The rearrangement uses TRBV7-7 and TRBJ2-3; D remains ambiguous. The germline CDR1 and CDR2 sequences are SSHAT and FNYEAQ (reference sequence). CDR3 size: 14 residues.

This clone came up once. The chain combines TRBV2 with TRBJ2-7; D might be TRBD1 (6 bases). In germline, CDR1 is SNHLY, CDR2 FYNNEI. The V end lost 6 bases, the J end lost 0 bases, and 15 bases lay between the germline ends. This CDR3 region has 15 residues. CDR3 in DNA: TGTGCCAGCAGGACGGACAGTTCCCGCTCCTACGAGCAGTACTTC. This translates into CASRTDSSRSYEQYF.

CDR3 coding DNA: TGTGCCAGCAGTGGCGGGGACGGCACAGATACGCAGTATTTT. Encoded protein: CASSGGDGTDTQYF. J is TRBJ2-3 and V is TRBV2; D perhaps matches TRBD2 (6 bases). Germline assignment: CDR1 SNHLY and CDR2 FYNNEI. This CDR3 is 14 amino acids long. Trimming pared 4 bases from V and 1 base from J, leaving 9 bases between.

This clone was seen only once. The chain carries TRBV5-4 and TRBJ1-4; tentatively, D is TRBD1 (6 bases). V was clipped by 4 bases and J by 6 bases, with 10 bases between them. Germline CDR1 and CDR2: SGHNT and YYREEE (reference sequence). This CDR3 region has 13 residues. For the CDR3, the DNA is TGTGCCAGCAGCCTGGACAGATATGAAAAACTGTTTTTT. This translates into CASSLDRYEKLFF.

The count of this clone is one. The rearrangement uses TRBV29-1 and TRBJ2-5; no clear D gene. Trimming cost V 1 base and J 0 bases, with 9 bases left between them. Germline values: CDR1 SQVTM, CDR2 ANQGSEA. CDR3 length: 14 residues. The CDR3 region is CSVEGQLYQETQYF. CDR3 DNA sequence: TGCAGCGTTGAAGGGCAGCTGTACCAAGAGACCCAGTACTTC.

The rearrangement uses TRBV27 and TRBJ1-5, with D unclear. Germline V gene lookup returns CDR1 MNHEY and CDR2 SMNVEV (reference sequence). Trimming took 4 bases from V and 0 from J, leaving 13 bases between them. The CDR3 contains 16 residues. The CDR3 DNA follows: TGTGCCAGCAGTTCTCTCCCTGGAAGTAGCAATCAGCCCCAGCATTTT. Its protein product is CASSSLPGSSNQPQHF.